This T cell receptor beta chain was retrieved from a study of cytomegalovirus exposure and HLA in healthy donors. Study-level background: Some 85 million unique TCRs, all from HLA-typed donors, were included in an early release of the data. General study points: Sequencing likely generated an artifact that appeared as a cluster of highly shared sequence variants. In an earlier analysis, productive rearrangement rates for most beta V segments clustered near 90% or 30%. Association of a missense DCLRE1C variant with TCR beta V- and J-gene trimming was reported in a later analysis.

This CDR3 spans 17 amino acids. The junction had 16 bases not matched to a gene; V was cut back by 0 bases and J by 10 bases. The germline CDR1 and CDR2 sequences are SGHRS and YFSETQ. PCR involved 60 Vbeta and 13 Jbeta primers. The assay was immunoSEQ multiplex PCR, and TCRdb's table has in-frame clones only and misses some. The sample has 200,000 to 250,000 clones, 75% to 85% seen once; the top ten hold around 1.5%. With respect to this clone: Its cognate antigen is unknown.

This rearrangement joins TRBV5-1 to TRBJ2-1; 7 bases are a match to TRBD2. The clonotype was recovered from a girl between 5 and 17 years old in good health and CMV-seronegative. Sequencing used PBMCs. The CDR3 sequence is CASSLESRGWQRGEQFF. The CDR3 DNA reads TGCGCCAGCAGCTTGGAGTCGCGGGGGTGGCAGAGGGGAGAGCAGTTCTTC.